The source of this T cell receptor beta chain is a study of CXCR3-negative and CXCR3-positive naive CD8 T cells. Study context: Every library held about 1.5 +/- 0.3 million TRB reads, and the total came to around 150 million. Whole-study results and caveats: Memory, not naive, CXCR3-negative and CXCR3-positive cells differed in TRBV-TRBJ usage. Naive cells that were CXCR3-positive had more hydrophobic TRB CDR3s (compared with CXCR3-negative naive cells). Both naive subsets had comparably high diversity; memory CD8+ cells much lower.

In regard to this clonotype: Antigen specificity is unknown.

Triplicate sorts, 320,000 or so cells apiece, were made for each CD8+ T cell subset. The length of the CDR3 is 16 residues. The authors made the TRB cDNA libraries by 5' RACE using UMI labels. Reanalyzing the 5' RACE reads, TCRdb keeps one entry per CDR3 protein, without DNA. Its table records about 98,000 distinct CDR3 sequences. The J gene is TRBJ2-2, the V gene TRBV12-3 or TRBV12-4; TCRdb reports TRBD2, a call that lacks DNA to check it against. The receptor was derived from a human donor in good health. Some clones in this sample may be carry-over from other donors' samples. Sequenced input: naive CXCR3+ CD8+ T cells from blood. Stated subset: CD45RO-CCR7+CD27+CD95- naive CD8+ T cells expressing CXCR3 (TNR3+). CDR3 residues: CASSSRTSGRTGELFF.